These T cell receptor beta chains were read from a single sample in a study of cytomegalovirus exposure and HLA in healthy donors. TCRdb's table, derived via immunoSEQ multiplex PCR, lists solely in-frame clones and lacks some. This table holds about 190,000 clones, 81% found once. Sequencing was carried out using PBMCs. These receptors originate from a young woman in good health and CMV-seropositive. Each CDR3 is given with its conserved first and last residue. D genes are given only for firm matches. Some rows have no size entry. The others give once, few or many, or a class for an expanded clone.

V	D	size	J	CDR3	DNA
TRBV27	-	-	TRBJ2-7	CASSLPPRQDTYEQYF	TGTGCCAGCAGTTTACCGCCCAGACAGGATACCTACGAGCAGTACTTC
TRBV6-4	-	-	TRBJ2-1	CASSDSDSNEQFF	TGTGCCAGCAGTGACTCGGACAGCAATGAGCAGTTCTTC
TRBV18	-	-	TRBJ1-2	CASSPPSSAGVGYTF	TGTGCCAGCTCACCACCGTCCTCCGCGGGGGTTGGCTACACCTTC
TRBV9	TRBD1	-	TRBJ2-5	CASSVAQGEWETQYF	TGTGCCAGCAGCGTAGCACAGGGGGAATGGGAGACCCAGTACTTC
TRBV30	-	-	TRBJ1-6	CAWSVRGSTLHF	TGTGCCTGGAGTGTTCGGGGATCGACCCTCCACTTT
TRBV21-1	-	few	TRBJ2-1	CASSKVIRDRVNEQFF	TGTGCCAGCAGCAAAGTGATTCGCGACAGGGTGAATGAGCAGTTCTTC
TRBV27	TRBD1	-	TRBJ1-1	CASSLTGVTEAFF	TGTGCCAGCAGCCTGACAGGGGTCACTGAAGCTTTCTTT
TRBV9	TRBD2	-	TRBJ2-3	CASSYLGGFTDTQYF	TGTGCCAGCAGCTACTTGGGGGGGTTCACAGATACGCAGTATTTT
TRBV6-1	-	few	TRBJ2-3	CASSASQGSTDTQYF	TGTGCCAGCAGTGCGTCGCAGGGCTCCACAGATACGCAGTATTTT
TRBV5-4	TRBD1	once	TRBJ2-3	CASSWGTGADTQYF	TGTGCCAGCAGCTGGGGGACAGGGGCAGATACGCAGTATTTT
TRBV5-1	-	-	TRBJ1-2	CASSFGGPNYGYTF	TGCGCCAGCAGCTTCGGCGGGCCTAACTATGGCTACACCTTC
TRBV19	-	-	TRBJ2-7	CASSSSDSVIYEQYF	TGTGCCAGTAGTAGTTCGGACAGCGTGATTTACGAGCAGTACTTC
TRBV4-3	TRBD1	-	TRBJ1-2	CASSRNARAGGTGGYTF	TGCGCCAGCAGCCGGAACGCGCGGGCAGGGGGCACAGGTGGCTACACCTTC
TRBV6-5	TRBD1	few	TRBJ2-1	CASSLDRTGRNEQFF	TGTGCCAGCTCCCTAGACAGGACAGGTCGGAATGAGCAGTTCTTC
TRBV15	TRBD1	-	TRBJ2-4	CATSRDRGLDSQYF	TGTGCCACCAGCAGAGACAGGGGGCTTGACAGTCAGTACTTC
TRBV5-5	-	-	TRBJ1-6	CASTFTSYNSPLHF	TGTGCCAGCACCTTCACATCCTATAATTCACCCCTCCACTTT
TRBV11-3	-	-	TRBJ2-1	CASSLGLYFEQFF	TGTGCCAGCAGCTTGGGACTCTACTTTGAGCAGTTCTTC
TRBV7-9	TRBD1	-	TRBJ2-7	CSSSLSGQGRHEQYF	TGTTCCAGCAGCTTAAGTGGACAGGGGAGGCACGAGCAGTACTTC
TRBV11-2	-	once	TRBJ2-2	CASSPAGGNTGELFF	TGTGCCAGCAGCCCAGCAGGTGGGAACACCGGGGAGCTGTTTTTT
TRBV9	TRBD1	-	TRBJ1-5	CASSLGTANQPQHF	TGTGCCAGCAGCCTTGGGACAGCCAATCAGCCCCAGCATTTT
TRBV13	TRBD1	few	TRBJ1-5	CASSTSQGAGSNQPQHF	TGTGCCAGCAGCACCTCACAGGGGGCTGGAAGCAATCAGCCCCAGCATTTT
TRBV25-1	TRBD2	-	TRBJ2-7	CASKPGGPYEQYF	TGTGCCAGCAAGCCGGGGGGGCCCTACGAGCAGTACTTC
TRBV7-2	-	-	TRBJ2-7	CASSLAMGQFEQYF	TGTGCCAGCAGCTTAGCGATGGGACAATTCGAGCAGTACTTC